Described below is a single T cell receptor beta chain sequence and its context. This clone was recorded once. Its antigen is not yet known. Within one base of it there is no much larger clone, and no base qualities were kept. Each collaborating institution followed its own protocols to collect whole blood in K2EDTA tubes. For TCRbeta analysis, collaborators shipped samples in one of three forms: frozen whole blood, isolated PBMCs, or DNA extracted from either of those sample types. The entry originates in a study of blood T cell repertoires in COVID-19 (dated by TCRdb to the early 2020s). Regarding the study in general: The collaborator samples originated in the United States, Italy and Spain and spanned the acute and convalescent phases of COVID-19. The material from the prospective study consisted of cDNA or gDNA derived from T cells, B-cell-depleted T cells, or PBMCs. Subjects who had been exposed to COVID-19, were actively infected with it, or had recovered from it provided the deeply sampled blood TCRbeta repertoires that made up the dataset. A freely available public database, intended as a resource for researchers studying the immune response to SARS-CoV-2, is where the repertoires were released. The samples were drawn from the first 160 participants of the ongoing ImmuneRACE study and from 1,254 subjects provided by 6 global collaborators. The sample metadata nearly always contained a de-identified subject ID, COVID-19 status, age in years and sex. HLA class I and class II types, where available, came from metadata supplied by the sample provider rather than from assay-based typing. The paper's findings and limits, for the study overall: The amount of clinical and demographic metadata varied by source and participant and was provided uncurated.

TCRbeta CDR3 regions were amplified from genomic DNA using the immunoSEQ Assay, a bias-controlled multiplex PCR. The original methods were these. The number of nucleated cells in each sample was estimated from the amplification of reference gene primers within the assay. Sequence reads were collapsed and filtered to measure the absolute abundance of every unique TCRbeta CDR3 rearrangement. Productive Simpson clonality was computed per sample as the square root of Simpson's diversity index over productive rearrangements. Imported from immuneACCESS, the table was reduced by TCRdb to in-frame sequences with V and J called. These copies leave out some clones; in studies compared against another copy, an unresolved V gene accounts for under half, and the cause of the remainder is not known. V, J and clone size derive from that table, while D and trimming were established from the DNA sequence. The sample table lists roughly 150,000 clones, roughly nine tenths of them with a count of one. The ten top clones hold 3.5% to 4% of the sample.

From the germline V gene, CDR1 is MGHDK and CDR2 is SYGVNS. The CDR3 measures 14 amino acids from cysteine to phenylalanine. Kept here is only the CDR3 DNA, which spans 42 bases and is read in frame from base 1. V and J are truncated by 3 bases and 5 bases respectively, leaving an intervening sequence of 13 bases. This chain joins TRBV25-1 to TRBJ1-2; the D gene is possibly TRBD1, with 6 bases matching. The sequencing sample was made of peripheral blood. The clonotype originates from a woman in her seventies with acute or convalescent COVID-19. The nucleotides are TGTGCCAGCAGTGACGCGGGGGCCCGATATGGCTACACCTTC. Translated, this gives CASSDAGARYGYTF.